The 5 T cell receptor beta chains in this list originate from one sample, sequenced in a study of T-cell reconstitution after alpha-beta-depleted transplantation in children. Construction of the TCRbeta library involved unique molecular identifiers. TCRdb reprocessed the PCR reads with MiXCR, giving one entry per CDR3 protein. The sample has some 490,000 distinct CDR3 sequences, roughly an eighth seen once. The sequenced sample was PBMCs from the stem cell graft donor, obtained from the stem cell graft. Source of these receptors: a human donor who donated a stem cell graft to a child with combined immunodeficiency.

On this clonotype: A single base separates this from a much larger clone, so it may be a read error. J is TRBJ2-7 and V is TRBV2; the D is unclear. CDR3 length: 11 residues. V lost 3 bases to trimming and J lost 5 bases, with 5 bases between them. The germline gives CDR1 SNHLY, CDR2 FYNNEI. In DNA, the CDR3 is TGTGCCAGCAGTGACGGCCACGAGCAGTACTTC. Its translation: CASSDGHEQYF.

This clonotype was counted between two and nine times. One junction end disagrees with the germline gene, perhaps due to a read error. The V and J genes are TRBV29-1 and TRBJ2-3, with 12 positions matching TRBD1. Germline V gene sequence: CDR1 SQVTM, CDR2 ANQGSEA. CDR3 size: 15 residues. The chain's CDR3 is CSVYTGTGGWVELCF. CDR3 nucleotide sequence: TGCAGCGTGTACACCGGGACAGGGGGCTGGGTCGAGCTGTGTTTT.

This clonotype was detected only a few times. The chain has TRBV27 and TRBJ1-2; a possible D gene is TRBD1 (5 bases). This CDR3 is built from 15 residues. Germline lookup yields CDR1 MNHEY and CDR2 SMNVEV (reference sequence). V gave up 0 bases and J gave up 8 bases, with 16 bases separating them. CDR3 nucleotides: TGTGCCAGCAGTTTATCCCCCGGGGCAGGTAGCGGCTACACCTTC. It translates to CASSLSPGAGSGYTF.

This clonotype came up a few times. This rearrangement joins TRBV5-6 to TRBJ1-6; D perhaps matches TRBD1 (5 bases). From germline, CDR1 is SGHDT and CDR2 YYEEEE. The V and J ends lost 5 bases and 6 bases respectively, with 21 bases between them. CDR3 length: 17 amino acids. CDR3 nucleotides: TGTGCCAGCAGGAAACTGGTCCCGGGACGTAGTAATTCACCCCTCCACTTT. It specifies CASRKLVPGRSNSPLHF.

This clonotype appeared many times. The chain employs TRBV7-9 and TRBJ2-1; D might be TRBD2 (6 bases). The germline V gene has CDR1 SEHNR and CDR2 FQNEAQ (reference sequence). The V and J ends lost 1 base and 9 bases respectively, with 10 bases between them. The CDR3 is made up of 13 amino acids. The CDR3 DNA is TGTGCCAGCAGCTTAGAAGGAGCGGGTGAGCAGTTCTTC. This translates into CASSLEGAGEQFF. Filled out from reference TRBV7-9 and TRBJ2-1, the complete variable domain reads DTGVSQNPRHKITKRGQNVTFRCDPISEHNRLYWYRQTLGQGPEFLTYFQNEAQLEKSRLLSDRFSAERPKGSFSTLEIQRTEQGDSAMYLCASSLEGAGEQFFGPGTRLTVL.